This T cell receptor beta chain is from a study of regulatory T cells in long-lasting Graves disease. Investigators prepared the TCR beta libraries by applying iRepertoire HTBI primers and Arm-PCR of CDR3 regions. TCRdb passed the multiplex PCR reads through MiXCR, listing each CDR3 protein once. This table has hundreds of thousands of distinct CDR3 sequences, 16% appearing once. The CDR3 sequence is 13 residues long. Germline V lookup: CDR1 DFQATT, CDR2 SNEGSKA (reference sequence). Time point denoted: newly diagnosed GD, antithyroid drugs for less than 3 months. Scientists built the TCR library using RNA that was extracted from PBMCs. The sample was also reused in another study, on T cells in Graves' hyperthyroidism and ophthalmopathy.

The TCR originated in a man aged 35 to 55 with Graves disease. The chain has TRBV20-1 and TRBJ2-1; a possible D gene is TRBD1 (5 bases). The last part of the DNA fits TRBJ2-5 better; the J call may be wrong. The source material was peripheral blood mononuclear cells (PBMCs), sampled at new diagnosis, from a patient treated with antithyroid drugs. This CDR3 reads CSASMQGLETQYF. The DNA of the CDR3 is TGCAGTGCTAGTATGCAGGGTCTGGAGACCCAGTACTTC.